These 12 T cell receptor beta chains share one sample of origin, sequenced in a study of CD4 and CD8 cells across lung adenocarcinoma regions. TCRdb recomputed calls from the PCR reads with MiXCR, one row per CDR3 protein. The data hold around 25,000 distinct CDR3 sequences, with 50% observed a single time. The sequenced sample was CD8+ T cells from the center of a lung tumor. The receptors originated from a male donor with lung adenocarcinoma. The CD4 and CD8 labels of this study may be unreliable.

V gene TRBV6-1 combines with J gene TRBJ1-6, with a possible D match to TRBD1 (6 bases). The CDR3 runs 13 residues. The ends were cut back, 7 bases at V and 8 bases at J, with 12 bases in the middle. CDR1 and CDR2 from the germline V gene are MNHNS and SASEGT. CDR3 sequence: CASTRQVDSPLHF. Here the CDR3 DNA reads TGTGCCAGCACTCGACAGGTGGATTCACCCCTCCACTTT.

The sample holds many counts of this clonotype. The CDR3 loop reads CASSPDGANYGYTF. DNA of the CDR3: TGTGCCAGCAGTCCCGACGGTGCTAACTATGGCTACACCTTC. The J gene is TRBJ1-2, the V gene TRBV6-1; D gene ambiguous. CDR3 length: 14 residues. V was pared by 5 bases and J by 0 bases, with 10 bases between. Per germline, CDR1 MNHNS and CDR2 SASEGT.

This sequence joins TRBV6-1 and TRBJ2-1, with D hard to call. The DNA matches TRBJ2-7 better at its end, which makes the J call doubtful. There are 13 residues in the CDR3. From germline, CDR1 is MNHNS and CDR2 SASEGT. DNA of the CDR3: TGTGCCAGCAGACGGAACGAGGCCAACGAGCAGTACTTC. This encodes CASRRNEANEQYF.

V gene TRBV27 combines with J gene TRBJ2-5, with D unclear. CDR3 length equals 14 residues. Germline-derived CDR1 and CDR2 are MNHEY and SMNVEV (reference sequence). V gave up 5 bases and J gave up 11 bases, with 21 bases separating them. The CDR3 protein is CASSPWAGSYEQYF. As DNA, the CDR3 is TGTGCCAGCAGTCCCTGGGCCGGCTCCTACGAACAGTACTTC.

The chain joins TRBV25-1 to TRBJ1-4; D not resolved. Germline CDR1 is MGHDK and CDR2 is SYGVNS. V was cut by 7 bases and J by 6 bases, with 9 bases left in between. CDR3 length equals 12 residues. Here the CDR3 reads CASNRRDEKLFF. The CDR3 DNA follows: TGTGCCAGCAACCGCAGAGATGAAAAACTGTTTTTT.

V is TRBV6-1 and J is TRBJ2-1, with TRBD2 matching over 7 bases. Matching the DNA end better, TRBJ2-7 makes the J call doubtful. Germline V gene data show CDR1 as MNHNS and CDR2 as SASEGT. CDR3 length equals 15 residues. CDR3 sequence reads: CASSEGGSAPYEQYV. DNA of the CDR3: TGTGCCAGCAGTGAAGGCGGGAGCGCCCCCTACGAGCAGTACGTC.

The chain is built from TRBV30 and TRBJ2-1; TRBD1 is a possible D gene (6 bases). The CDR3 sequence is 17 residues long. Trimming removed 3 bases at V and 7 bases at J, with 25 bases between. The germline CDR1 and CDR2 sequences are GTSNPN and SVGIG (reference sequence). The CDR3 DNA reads TGTGCCTGGAGCCCTAAGAGTCTATTCAGGGGCAGGAATGAGCAGTTCTTC. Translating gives CAWSPKSLFRGRNEQFF.

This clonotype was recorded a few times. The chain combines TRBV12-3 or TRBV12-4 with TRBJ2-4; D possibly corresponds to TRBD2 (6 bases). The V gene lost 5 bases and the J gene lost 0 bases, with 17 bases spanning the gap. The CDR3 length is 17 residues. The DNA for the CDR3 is TGTGCCAGCAGTCGCCTCGGTGCGGGGCTAGCCAAAAACATTCAGTACTTC. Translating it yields CASSRLGAGLAKNIQYF.

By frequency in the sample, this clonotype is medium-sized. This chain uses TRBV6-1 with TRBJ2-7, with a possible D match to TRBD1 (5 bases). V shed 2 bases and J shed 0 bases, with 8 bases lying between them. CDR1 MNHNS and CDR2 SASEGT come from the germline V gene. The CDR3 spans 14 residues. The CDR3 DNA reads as TGTGCCAGCAGTGAAAGGGGCAGCTCCTACGAGCAGTACTTC. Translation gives CASSERGSSYEQYF.

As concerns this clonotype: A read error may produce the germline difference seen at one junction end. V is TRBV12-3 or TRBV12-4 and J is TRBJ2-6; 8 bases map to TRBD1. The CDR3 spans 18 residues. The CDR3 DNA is TGTGCCAGCAGTTTCCCCGGACAGGGACGCTCTGGGGCCTACGTCCTGTCTTTC. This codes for CASSFPGQGRSGAYVLSF.

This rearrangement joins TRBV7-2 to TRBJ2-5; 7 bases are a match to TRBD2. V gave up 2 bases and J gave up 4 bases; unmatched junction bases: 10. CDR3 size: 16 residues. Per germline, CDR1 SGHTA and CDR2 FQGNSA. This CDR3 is CASSLLGGRDRETQYF. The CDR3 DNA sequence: TGTGCCAGCAGCTTATTGGGCGGGAGAGACCGAGAGACCCAGTACTTC.

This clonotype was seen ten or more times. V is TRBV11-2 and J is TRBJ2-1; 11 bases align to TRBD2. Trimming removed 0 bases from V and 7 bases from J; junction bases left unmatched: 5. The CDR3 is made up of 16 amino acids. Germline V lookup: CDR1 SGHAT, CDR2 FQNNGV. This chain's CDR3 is CASSLEWRLAGNEQFF. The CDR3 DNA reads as TGTGCCAGCAGCTTAGAGTGGAGACTAGCGGGAAATGAGCAGTTCTTC.